This T cell receptor (beta chain) came from a study of blood T cell repertoires in COVID-19. Study-wide background: Specimens from acute and convalescent COVID-19 originated in the United States, Italy and Spain. From T cells, B-cell-depleted T cells, or PBMCs came the material, which was cDNA or gDNA.

Points on this clone: Other DNA variants within this sample encode the same CDR3.

Authors' analysis steps: Researchers report that nucleated cell counts were estimated from reference gene primer amplification. The data were produced by immunoSEQ multiplex PCR, yet TCRdb's version contains in-frame clones alone and is incomplete. That table supplies the V and J calls and clone size; D and trimming were determined from the DNA. This sample yields approximately 260,000 clones, of which 82% are seen a single time; around 12% belongs to the top ten. Germline trimming cut 1 base from V and 10 bases from J; bases unmatched to any gene: 4. Looked up from germline, CDR1 is SGDLS and CDR2 is YYNGEE. This CDR3 has 15 amino acids.

The TCR comes from a woman in her sixties or seventies with active or convalescent COVID-19. The V gene is TRBV9, the J gene TRBJ1-6; 11 bases agree with TRBD1. Sample: peripheral blood. The CDR3 sequence is CASSVRDRGNSPLHF. CDR3 in DNA: TGTGCCAGCAGCGTAAGGGACAGGGGGAACTCACCCCTCCACTTT.